Included here is one TCR beta chain sequence, with context. Antigen unknown. This sample is part of a study of molecular identifiers for immune sequencing clone quantification. RNA fractions of 10%, 30% or 50% and about 18,000 to 1,000,000 sorted cells were the source of naive CD8 libraries. Previously reported methods and listed TCR primers produced the bulk TCR libraries. TCRdb re-derived calls from the PCR reads in MiXCR, one entry per CDR3 protein. The sample lists about 640,000 distinct CDR3 sequences; roughly 21% were seen once. General observations from the study: Shared barcodes on identical TCR molecules could underestimate the sizes of highly expanded clones. Clones above 20 RNA copies contained over 98% of effector molecules but under 1% of naive ones.

The receptor's source is a human donor in good health. Some libraries in this study had Jurkat cell RNA spiked in. The sample taken for sequencing was naive CD8+ T cells from blood, with Jurkat cell RNA spiked in. Sample subset: FACS-sorted CD8+CD4-CCR7+CD45RA+ naive T cells.

CDR3 DNA sequence: TGTGCCGGCAGCCCCATTGCTAGCCCCGGCTACGAGCAGTACTTC. It encodes CAGSPIASPGYEQYF. The chain uses TRBV5-3 and TRBJ2-7; D might be TRBD2 (5 bases). TRBV5-3 is labeled an ORF, and its function is uncertain. This CDR3 has 15 residues. Trimming cost V 10 bases and J 3 bases, with 23 bases left between them.